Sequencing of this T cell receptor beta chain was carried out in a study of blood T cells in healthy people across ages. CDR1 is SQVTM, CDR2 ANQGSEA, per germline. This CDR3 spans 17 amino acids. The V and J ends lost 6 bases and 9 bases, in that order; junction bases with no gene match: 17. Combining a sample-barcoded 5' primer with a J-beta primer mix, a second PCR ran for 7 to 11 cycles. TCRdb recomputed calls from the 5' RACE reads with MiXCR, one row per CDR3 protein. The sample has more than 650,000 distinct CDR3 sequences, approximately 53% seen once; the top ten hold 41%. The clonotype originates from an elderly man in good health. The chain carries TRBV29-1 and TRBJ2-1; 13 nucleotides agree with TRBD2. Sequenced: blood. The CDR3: CSVRVGTRTSGSTEQFF. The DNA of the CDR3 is TGCAGCGTACGCGTCGGCACCCGGACTAGCGGGAGTACTGAGCAGTTCTTC.